These 25 T cell receptor beta chains share one sample of origin, sequenced in a study of blood T cell repertoires in COVID-19. Sequenced by immunoSEQ multiplex PCR; TCRdb stores in-frame clones only, minus some. The sample comprises tens of thousands of clones, 86% of which are singletons, and 25% to 35% rests with the top ten. Material for sequencing was peripheral blood. Every receptor here comes from a man between 45 and 60 years old with active or convalescent COVID-19.

The genes are TRBV30 and TRBJ2-5; no definite D call. The CDR3 has 13 residues. Germline assignment: CDR1 GTSNPN and CDR2 SVGIG (reference sequence). Trimming cost V 4 bases and J 2 bases, with 11 bases left between them. CDR3 bases: TGTGCCTGGACAGGTCCTTCTCAAGAGACCCAGTACTTC. Translation: CAWTGPSQETQYF.

A single count supports this clone. V is TRBV7-2 and J is TRBJ1-5; 7 bases are shared with TRBD1. J gave up 7 bases and V 6 bases, and 15 bases lay outside the gene matches. The CDR3 sequence is 16 residues long. The germline V gene has CDR1 SGHTA and CDR2 FQGNSA. In DNA, the CDR3 is TGTGCCAGCAGTCCTAGGGAAGGGGGCTACAGGCAGCCCCAGCATTTT. It encodes CASSPREGGYRQPQHF. The full variable domain, with the rest looked up from reference TRBV7-2 and TRBJ1-5, is GAGVSQSPSNKVTEKGKDVELRCDPISGHTALYWYRQSLGQGLEFLIYFQGNSAPDKSGLPSDRFSAERTGGSVSTLTIQRTQQEDSAVYLCASSPREGGYRQPQHFGDGTRLSIL.

The chain is built from TRBV19 and TRBJ2-2; D remains ambiguous. Trimming took off 1 base at V and 2 bases at J, with 8 bases between the two ends. CDR1 is LNHDA and CDR2 is SQIVND in the germline V gene (reference sequence). The CDR3 has 15 residues. CDR3 in DNA: TGTGCCAGTAGTATAGGACAAATAAACACCGGGGAGCTGTTTTTT. This translates into CASSIGQINTGELFF.

This chain links TRBV5-4 with TRBJ2-3; 15 bases agree with TRBD2. The CDR3 sequence is 17 residues long. The germline V gene has CDR1 SGHNT and CDR2 YYREEE (reference sequence). Losses at the gene ends were 4 bases for V and 5 bases for J; bases not matched to a gene: 8. The CDR3 spells CASSPGLAGGLGDTQYF. CDR3 nucleotide sequence: TGTGCCAGCAGCCCAGGACTAGCGGGAGGGTTGGGAGATACGCAGTATTTT.

V and J are TRBV5-5 and TRBJ1-1; a possible D gene is TRBD1 (6 bases). This CDR3 comprises 12 residues. V lost 4 bases to trimming and J lost 11 bases, with 15 bases between them. Germline CDR1 and CDR2: SGHKS and YYEKEE (reference sequence). This CDR3 reads CASSPTYRVAFF. CDR3 DNA sequence: TGTGCCAGCAGCCCCACATACAGGGTTGCTTTCTTT. The full variable domain, its missing parts supplied by reference TRBV5-5 and TRBJ1-1, is DAGVTQSPTHLIKTRGQQVTLRCSPISGHKSVSWYQQVLGQGPQFIFQYYEKEERGRGNFPDRFSARQFPNYSSELNVNALLLGDSALYLCASSPTYRVAFFGQGTRLTVV.

This clone was seen only once. The genes are TRBV19 and TRBJ1-4; a possible D gene is TRBD1 (5 bases). The CDR3 is 14 residues long. Per the germline V gene, CDR1 is LNHDA and CDR2 is SQIVND (reference sequence). Trimming removed 3 bases at V and 5 bases at J, with 10 bases between. The CDR3 sequence: CASSMTARNEKLFF. CDR3 bases: TGTGCCAGTAGTATGACAGCCCGGAATGAAAAACTGTTTTTT.

This rearrangement joins TRBV19 to TRBJ1-6; possible D gene TRBD1, 5 bases. Germline V gene sequence: CDR1 LNHDA, CDR2 SQIVND (reference sequence). The CDR3 has 14 amino acids. V was cut by 4 bases and J by 7 bases, with 11 bases left in between. For the CDR3, the DNA is TGTGCCAGTAGTACATACAGGAGCAATTCACCCCTCCACTTT. It codes for CASSTYRSNSPLHF.

This sequence joins TRBV25-1 and TRBJ1-4, with unresolved D. Trimming stripped 3 bases from V and 5 bases from J, with 10 bases between. Germline lookup yields CDR1 MGHDK and CDR2 SYGVNS. This CDR3 is built from 14 residues. CDR3: CASSDPPPNEKLFF. The CDR3 DNA reads as TGTGCCAGCAGTGATCCCCCCCCGAATGAAAAACTGTTTTTT.

Here the CDR3 DNA reads TGCGCCAGTCGGGGGACCAAACAGGGGGCTGGAGAGACCCAGTACTTC. It translates to CASRGTKQGAGETQYF. The rearrangement joins TRBV5-1 to TRBJ2-5, with 9 bases fitting TRBD1. Trimming removed 8 bases from V and 4 bases from J; junction bases left unmatched: 15. In germline, CDR1 is SGHRS, CDR2 YFSETQ. The CDR3 has 16 amino acids.

This chain uses TRBV18 with TRBJ1-2; D remains unclear. This CDR3 has 14 amino acids. The V end lost 6 bases, the J end lost 6 bases, and 17 bases lay between the germline ends. Germline values: CDR1 KGHSH, CDR2 LQKENI. In nucleotides, the CDR3 is TGTGCCAGCTCGCCGGCCCGTTGGGAGGATGGCTACACCTTC. Its protein is CASSPARWEDGYTF.

J is TRBJ2-5 and V is TRBV7-2; 13 bases agree with TRBD2. Germline CDR1 reads SGHTA; CDR2 reads FQGNSA. With V trimmed by 1 base and J by 5 bases, 4 bases remained unmatched. There are 16 residues in the CDR3. The CDR3 region is CASSLELAGGQETQYF. The CDR3 DNA reads TGTGCCAGCAGCTTAGAACTAGCGGGGGGGCAGGAGACCCAGTACTTC.

The rearrangement joins TRBV6-2 or TRBV6-3 to TRBJ2-1; D gene ambiguous. From germline, CDR1 is MNHEY and CDR2 SVGEGT. The V end lost 2 bases, the J end lost 0 bases, and 11 bases lay between the germline ends. The CDR3 consists of 16 residues. The CDR3 loop is CASSYDVGSSYNEQFF. The CDR3 region has the DNA TGTGCCAGCAGTTACGATGTGGGCAGCTCCTACAATGAGCAGTTCTTC.

This clone has more than one count but fewer than ten. The V gene is TRBV5-4, the J gene TRBJ2-5; D is uncertain. The V gene's germline CDR1 is SGHNT and CDR2 YYREEE (reference sequence). Trimming cost V 0 bases and J 3 bases, with 9 bases left between them. The CDR3 runs 14 residues. The CDR3 region is CASSLALREETQYF. The CDR3 DNA reads as TGTGCCAGCAGCTTGGCGTTACGGGAAGAGACCCAGTACTTC.

The chain couples TRBV5-1 to TRBJ1-2; 9 bases are shared with TRBD1. V was clipped by 3 bases and J by 7 bases; unmatched bases: 13. Germline V gene data show CDR1 as SGHRS and CDR2 as YFSETQ. The CDR3 runs 16 residues. The CDR3 DNA sequence: TGCGCCAGCAGCTCGATCCCTAATGGGACAGGGAGTGGCTACACCTTC. This translates into CASSSIPNGTGSGYTF.

The rearrangement uses TRBV5-4 and TRBJ1-6; D is unclear. The germline V gene encodes CDR1 SGHNT and CDR2 YYREEE (reference sequence). Trimming left V 4 bases short and J 10 bases short, with 12 bases between. The CDR3 contains 13 residues. DNA for the CDR3: TGTGCCAGCAGCGCCGGCGGAAGGTCACCCCTCCACTTT. Its translation is CASSAGGRSPLHF.

This sequence joins TRBV3-1 (or the pseudogene TRBV3-2) and TRBJ1-3; D might be TRBD1 (5 bases). V lost 4 bases and J 2 bases, leaving 12 bases between the germline ends. The CDR3 totals 15 residues. Germline CDR1 and CDR2: LGHDT and YNNKEL (reference sequence). The CDR3 DNA is TGTGCCAGCAGCCCCCTTGGGGGGGCTGGAAACACCATATATTTT. This sequence encodes CASSPLGGAGNTIYF.

The V call is TRBV5-1, the J call TRBJ2-3, with D possibly matching TRBD1 (5 bases). The V gene lost 0 bases and the J gene lost 0 bases, with 14 bases spanning the gap. CDR3 length: 17 amino acids. Germline CDR1 SGHRS, CDR2 YFSETQ. This chain's CDR3 is CASSLAGAMISTDTQYF. The CDR3 DNA reads TGCGCCAGCAGCTTGGCTGGGGCGATGATTAGCACAGATACGCAGTATTTT.

This clone was picked up one time. The genes are TRBV5-1 and TRBJ1-5; 7 nucleotides align to TRBD1. The V and J ends lost 5 bases and 5 bases, in that order; junction bases with no gene match: 7. Germline V gene lookup returns CDR1 SGHRS and CDR2 YFSETQ. This CDR3 comprises 14 residues. The CDR3 sequence: CASRPGTDDQPQHF. The CDR3 DNA is TGCGCCAGCAGGCCCGGGACAGACGATCAGCCCCAGCATTTT.

About this clone itself: Other nucleotide sequences in the sample specify the same CDR3. V usage is TRBV6-1 and J usage is TRBJ1-5; D remains unclear. Germline CDR1 and CDR2: MNHNS and SASEGT. Trimming took off 0 bases at V and 2 bases at J, with 5 bases between the two ends. CDR3 size: 14 residues. CDR3 sequence reads: CASSEAQGNQPQHF. The CDR3 DNA reads TGTGCCAGCAGTGAAGCTCAGGGCAATCAGCCCCAGCATTTT.

This chain uses TRBV9 with TRBJ2-6; no definite D call. Germline-derived CDR1 and CDR2 are SGDLS and YYNGEE. V lost 0 bases to trimming and J lost 6 bases, with 10 bases between them. CDR3 length: 15 amino acids. CDR3 region: CASSVAQAAANVLTF. The CDR3 bases are TGTGCCAGCAGCGTAGCGCAGGCAGCGGCCAACGTCCTGACTTTC.

J is TRBJ2-7 and V is TRBV6-5, with TRBD2 matching over 7 bases. Per germline, CDR1 MNHEY and CDR2 SVGAGI. The CDR3 totals 14 residues. The trim removed 8 bases at V and 4 bases at J, leaving 11 bases unmatched. CDR3 protein: CASEKSGNAYEQYF. CDR3 DNA sequence: TGTGCCAGCGAAAAGAGCGGGAATGCTTACGAGCAGTACTTC.

The V call is TRBV9, the J call TRBJ2-7; D perhaps matches TRBD1 (6 bases). Trimming pared 3 bases from V and 2 bases from J, leaving 15 bases between. Per the germline V gene, CDR1 is SGDLS and CDR2 is YYNGEE. The CDR3 runs to 15 residues. The CDR3 DNA reads as TGTGCCAGCAGCGCAGCCGGGACATCCGCCTACGAGCAGTACTTC. It encodes CASSAAGTSAYEQYF.

This chain joins TRBV12-3 or TRBV12-4 and TRBJ1-3; D remains unclear. The ends were cut back, 5 bases at V and 2 bases at J, with 7 bases in the middle. This CDR3 is built from 13 residues. The CDR3 is CASSPTAGNTIYF. CDR3 nucleotides: TGTGCCAGCAGTCCTACAGCTGGAAACACCATATATTTT.

This chain joins TRBV7-2 and TRBJ2-4, with 8 bases matching TRBD2. Trimming cost V 6 bases and J 3 bases; bases outside gene matches: 4. The CDR3 has 14 residues. Germline CDR1 and CDR2: SGHTA and FQGNSA. Here the CDR3 DNA reads TGTGCCAGCAGAGCCGGGGGGGACAAAAACATTCAGTACTTC. It encodes CASRAGGDKNIQYF.

The chain is built from TRBV9 and TRBJ2-1; 15 positions agree with TRBD2. This CDR3 is 15 amino acids long. With V trimmed by 3 bases and J by 9 bases, 4 bases remained unmatched. Germline loops: CDR1 SGDLS, CDR2 YYNGEE. The chain's CDR3 is CASSAGTSGGTEQFF. CDR3 nucleotides: TGTGCCAGCAGCGCTGGGACTAGCGGGGGGACTGAGCAGTTCTTC.